These 16 T cell receptor beta chains were sequenced from one sample in a study of shared clonotypes between healthy human individuals. Generated by immunoSEQ multiplex PCR, the TCRdb table keeps only in-frame clones and is missing some. The sample has 950,000 to 1,300,000 clones; roughly 80% are singletons. Sample: memory CD4+ T cells sorted from blood. Specified subset: CD45RA-negative fraction. These receptor sequences come from a man between 18 and 35 years old in good health.

This chain links TRBV7-2 with TRBJ1-2; the D is unclear. V lost 1 base, J lost 8 bases, and 11 bases lay in between. The CDR3 runs 13 residues. The germline gives CDR1 SGHTA, CDR2 FQGNSA. Here the CDR3 reads CASSLDPISGYTF. CDR3 bases: TGTGCCAGCAGCTTAGATCCAATTAGCGGCTACACCTTC.

Many counts were recorded for this clone. V usage is TRBV2 and J usage is TRBJ2-3; D remains ambiguous. Germline CDR1 and CDR2: SNHLY and FYNNEI. The CDR3 totals 13 residues. Trimming took 8 bases from V and 2 from J, leaving 11 bases between them. The CDR3: CASSPPYTDTQYF. The CDR3 DNA reads as TGTGCCAGCTCACCCCCTTACACAGATACGCAGTATTTT.

This chain uses TRBV5-1 with TRBJ1-1; no clear D. CDR3 size: 15 residues. V was trimmed by 0 bases and J by 1 base, leaving 10 bases between them. Germline V CDR1 and CDR2: SGHRS, YFSETQ. The CDR3 is CASSLGGGQNTEAFF. The CDR3 region has the DNA TGCGCCAGCAGCTTGGGAGGTGGTCAGAACACTGAAGCTTTCTTT.

V gene TRBV4-1 combines with J gene TRBJ1-5; no firm D call. This CDR3 is built from 15 residues. The V and J ends lost 0 bases and 0 bases respectively, with 6 bases between them. Germline V gene data show CDR1 as MGHRA and CDR2 as YSYEKL. CDR3 sequence (DNA): TGCGCCAGCAGCCAAGAAAGCAGTAGCAATCAGCCCCAGCATTTT. Protein product: CASSQESSSNQPQHF.

This clone was recorded once. This rearrangement joins TRBV7-3 to TRBJ2-5; the match to TRBD1 covers 7 bases. The CDR3 has 13 amino acids. The ends lost 8 bases at V and 7 bases at J; junction bases unmatched: 10. Germline V gene sequence: CDR1 SGHTA, CDR2 FQGTGA. The CDR3 spells CASSTGERGTQYF. Written as DNA, the CDR3 is TGTGCCAGCTCAACAGGGGAACGGGGGACCCAGTACTTC. Based on the CDR3 plus reference TRBV7-3 and TRBJ2-5, the full variable domain is GAGVSQTPSNKVTEKGKYVELRCDPISGHTALYWYRQSLGQGPEFLIYFQGTGAADDSGLPNDRFFAVRPEGSVSTLKIQRTERGDSAVYLCASSTGERGTQYFGPGTRLLVL.

This chain connects TRBV7-2 to TRBJ1-4; D not resolved. Germline lookup yields CDR1 SGHTA and CDR2 FQGNSA. The CDR3 length is 14 residues. Deletions cut 5 bases from V and 10 bases from J, with 17 bases between. The CDR3 region is CASSPMDGSAKLFF. In DNA form, the CDR3 reads TGTGCCAGCAGCCCAATGGATGGCTCTGCAAAACTGTTTTTT.

This chain joins TRBV2 and TRBJ1-6; D unclear. Germline CDR1 and CDR2: SNHLY and FYNNEI. The CDR3 contains 15 residues. V lost 1 base, J lost 9 bases, and 13 bases lay in between. The CDR3 protein is CASSEGTGLGSPLHF. The CDR3 DNA follows: TGTGCCAGCAGTGAAGGGACCGGATTAGGTTCACCCCTCCACTTT.

The CDR3: CASSPGTGVISGYTF. CDR3 nucleotides: TGTGCCAGCTCACCCGGGACAGGGGTGATTAGTGGCTACACCTTC. V and J are TRBV18 and TRBJ1-2; 10 bases align to TRBD1. Trimming took 3 bases from V and 7 from J; bases not matched to a gene: 8. This CDR3 has 15 amino acids. Looked up from germline, CDR1 is KGHSH and CDR2 is LQKENI.

This clone was counted only a few times. The rearrangement links TRBV4-3 to TRBJ1-6, with TRBD1 as a possible D gene (6 bases). The V gene's germline CDR1 is LGHNA and CDR2 YSLEER. The V end was cut by 0 bases, the J end by 9 bases, with 6 bases between. The CDR3 runs 13 residues. CDR3 loop: CASSQEQGSPLHF. As DNA, the CDR3 is TGCGCCAGCAGCCAAGAACAGGGTTCACCCCTCCACTTT.

The V call is TRBV29-1, the J call TRBJ2-5; TRBD2 might be the D (6 bases). The end of the DNA fits TRBJ2-7 better, so the J call may be wrong. The CDR3 runs 13 residues. Germline-derived CDR1 and CDR2 are SQVTM and ANQGSEA. This CDR3 reads CSVPSETSYEQYF. CDR3 DNA: TGCAGCGTTCCTAGCGAGACCTCCTACGAGCAGTACTTC.

This chain links TRBV6-4 with TRBJ2-4, with 7 nucleotides matching TRBD2. CDR3 size: 15 residues. The junction had 8 bases not matched to a gene; V was cut back by 3 bases and J by 6 bases. CDR1 and CDR2 (germline): MRHNA, SNTAGT. For the CDR3, the DNA is TGTGCCAGCAGTGAACAAGCGGGACCCCCAAACATTCAGTACTTC. Translation: CASSEQAGPPNIQYF.

A few counts support this clone. CDR3 in DNA: TGCGCCAGCAGCTTACAGGGAGTCTACACTGAAGCTTTCTTT. Its translation: CASSLQGVYTEAFF. This sequence joins TRBV5-1 and TRBJ1-1, with TRBD1 as a possible D gene (6 bases). V was pared by 2 bases and J by 3 bases, with 11 bases between. The germline V gene has CDR1 SGHRS and CDR2 YFSETQ. The CDR3 consists of 14 residues.

The chain uses TRBV5-4 and TRBJ2-3; 8 nucleotides match TRBD1. CDR1 and CDR2 from the germline V gene are SGHNT and YYREEE (reference sequence). The CDR3 covers 16 residues. V lost 6 bases, J lost 2 bases, and 11 bases stayed unmatched. The CDR3 DNA reads as TGTGCCAGCACCAACAAGGGGGACAGGCTCACAGATACGCAGTATTTT. This sequence encodes CASTNKGDRLTDTQYF.

The rearrangement links TRBV6-6 to TRBJ2-2; D ambiguous. The CDR3 consists of 15 residues. Deletions cut 5 bases from V and 1 base from J, with 11 bases between. CDR1 and CDR2 from the germline V gene are MNHNY and SVGAGI (reference sequence). Here the CDR3 DNA reads TGTGCCAGCAGTAGCCTGGCAGGGAACACCGGGGAGCTGTTTTTT. As protein: CASSSLAGNTGELFF.

The V call is TRBV30, the J call TRBJ1-1, with D perhaps TRBD1 (5 bases). Germline CDR1 and CDR2: GTSNPN and SVGIG (reference sequence). The CDR3 covers 14 residues. Trimming took 3 bases from V and 1 from J, leaving 12 bases between them. Written as DNA, the CDR3 is TGTGCCTGGAGGCACCGGGACCGGAACACTGAAGCTTTCTTT. Amino acid sequence: CAWRHRDRNTEAFF.

The CDR3 DNA reads as TGTGCCAGCACCCGAGGGACATCGGGCACTGAAGCTTTCTTT. Amino acid sequence: CASTRGTSGTEAFF. The rearrangement uses TRBV6-1 and TRBJ1-1; a weak D match, TRBD1 (6 bases). Germline assignment: CDR1 MNHNS and CDR2 SASEGT. The CDR3 runs 14 residues. Trimming shortened V by 7 bases and J by 4 bases, and 16 bases separated the two germline ends.